This TCR beta chain is drawn from a study of control samples from healthy donors and cancer patients. The CDR3 consists of 14 residues. Between the trimmed V and J ends, which lost 1 base and 8 bases, there was a span of 9 bases. CDR1 and CDR2 from the germline V gene are SGHTA and FQGNSA. TCRdb's copy holds only in-frame clones and misses some; the assay was immunoSEQ multiplex PCR. Found here are under 150,000 clones, roughly 87% of them singletons; the top ten hold over 6.5%. This clone has a single count. This sequence originates from a man in his forties in good health. Sequenced input: blood. V and J are TRBV7-2 and TRBJ1-6; D is uncertain. The DNA of the CDR3 is TGTGCCAGCAGCTTAGAAGGCTTTGATTCACCCCTCCACTTT. Its protein is CASSLEGFDSPLHF.